Listed below are T cell receptor beta chains from one sample, sequenced in a study of T cells in Graves' hyperthyroidism and ophthalmopathy. TCRdb reprocessed the multiplex PCR reads via MiXCR and lists one record per CDR3 protein. The sample lists about 560,000 distinct CDR3 sequences, 16% seen once, with roughly 18% in the top ten. The sequenced sample was blood. The receptors originated from a woman under 30 with Graves' hyperthyroidism. Each CDR3 is given with its conserved first and last residue. Each record gives: clone size, V gene, D gene, J gene, CDR3 protein, CDR3 DNA. A D gene is named only where the DNA matches it firmly. A clone size is listed for some rows: how often the clone was seen (once, few, many), or a class if it is expanded.

>many|TRBV20-1|NA|TRBJ2-7
CSALGEIDYEQYF
TGCAGTGCCCTAGGGGAGATCGACTACGAGCAGTACTTC
>NA|TRBV28|NA|TRBJ2-7
CASSKNVAYEQYF
TGTGCCAGCAGTAAAAACGTTGCCTACGAGCAGTACTTC
>few|TRBV12-3/TRBV12-4|NA|TRBJ2-3
CASSLGGGPTDTQYF
TGTGCCAGCAGTTTAGGTGGGGGACCCACAGATACGCAGTATTTT
>NA|TRBV7-2|NA|TRBJ2-7
CASSLVERAPYEQYF
TGTGCCAGCAGCTTAGTCGAGCGGGCGCCCTACGAGCAGTACTTC
>NA|TRBV5-5|NA|TRBJ1-4
CASSSLARAGGGEKLFF
TGTGCCAGCAGCTCCCTAGCACGCGCGGGAGGTGGGGAAAAACTGTTTTTT
>NA|TRBV14|NA|TRBJ2-5
CASSQDWGRQETQYF
TGTGCCAGCAGCCAAGATTGGGGACGGCAAGAGACCCAGTACTTC
>few|TRBV5-1|NA|TRBJ1-1
CASSFNRQNTEAFF
TGCGCCAGCAGCTTTAACAGGCAGAACACTGAAGCTTTCTTT
>many|TRBV6-5|NA|TRBJ1-2
CASSYSIGARGYTF
TGTGCCAGCAGTTACTCTATCGGGGCGAGAGGCTACACCTTC
>many|TRBV20-1|NA|TRBJ2-1
CSAQRSLHSYNEQFF
TGCAGTGCTCAGAGGTCGCTACATTCCTACAATGAGCAGTTCTTC
>many|TRBV11-2|TRBD2|TRBJ2-5
CASSLDMTSGSLAYQETQYF
TGTGCCAGCAGCTTAGATATGACTAGCGGGAGCCTTGCGTATCAAGAGACCCAGTACTTC